These T cell receptor beta chains were read from a single sample in a study of OX40 agonist ivuxolimab in advanced cancers. TCRdb's copy holds only in-frame clones and misses some; the assay was immunoSEQ multiplex PCR. The repertoire holds about 73,000 clones, with 92% as singletons. Sequencing used CD4+ or CD8+ T cells sorted from blood, obtained in a trial of the OX40 agonist ivuxolimab. The source of these receptors is an adult with an advanced solid tumor such as melanoma, head and neck, liver or kidney cancer. CDR3s leave out the opening cysteine and the closing phenylalanine or tryptophan. The D gene is left open where the match is weak.

length | D | J | V | CDR3
10 | - | TRBJ2-7 | TRBV9 | ASSTGPYEQY
13 | - | TRBJ2-1 | TRBV6-5 | ASSYVTTHYNEQF
11 | - | TRBJ2-2 | TRBV19 | ASSIVGPRELF
14 | TRBD2 | TRBJ2-5 | TRBV7-9 | ASSLRLAAPQETQY
12 | - | TRBJ2-7 | TRBV5-4 | ASSYRDTLYEQY
12 | - | TRBJ1-1 | TRBV7-8 | ASSLSPSEPEAF
13 | - | TRBJ2-7 | TRBV9 | ASSTDGSSSYEQY
10 | - | TRBJ2-7 | TRBV7-9 | ASSFRPYEQY
13 | - | TRBJ2-1 | TRBV4-1 | ASSQVWGSYNEQF
13 | - | TRBJ1-5 | TRBV4-1 | ASSLWGMGDQPQH
13 | - | TRBJ2-1 | TRBV6-1 | ASTLGVRTYNEQF
13 | - | TRBJ2-7 | TRBV6-6 | ASSSYRDPTYEQY
11 | TRBD1 | TRBJ2-7 | TRBV7-9 | ASRTGGYNEQY
14 | TRBD2 | TRBJ2-5 | TRBV27 | ASSLLAAGGVETQY
11 | - | TRBJ1-2 | TRBV14 | ASSQGRTYGYT
11 | - | TRBJ1-5 | TRBV5-6 | ASSLTGNQPQH
13 | - | TRBJ1-5 | TRBV4-1 | ASSQNIGGNQPQH
15 | TRBD2 | TRBJ2-3 | TRBV9 | ASSEGTSGGNTDTQY
12 | TRBD1 | TRBJ2-7 | TRBV9 | ASSVRTGDYEQY
14 | - | TRBJ1-3 | TRBV7-8 | ASSLGSLGPGNTIY
10 | - | TRBJ1-5 | TRBV11-2 | ASSRGNQPQH
14 | - | TRBJ2-7 | TRBV6-5 | ASSYSLEGPGYEQY
9 | - | TRBJ1-2 | TRBV19 | ASSSSYGYT
12 | TRBD1 | TRBJ2-7 | TRBV27 | ASSLGTGGLEQY
16 | TRBD2 | TRBJ2-1 | TRBV9 | ASSVVGEGRSSYNEQF
13 | - | TRBJ2-7 | TRBV10-2 | ASSEFIQGPYEQY
11 | - | TRBJ2-7 | TRBV19 | ASRGTGYYEQY
14 | TRBD2 | TRBJ2-3 | TRBV7-9 | ASSLPDRGVVDTQY
14 | TRBD1 | TRBJ1-2 | TRBV11-3 | ASSSRTGRGVNGYT
13 | TRBD1 | TRBJ1-2 | TRBV5-1 | ASSFTGQGYNGYT
13 | - | TRBJ1-1 | TRBV4-3 | ASSQEWGGSTEAF
11 | - | TRBJ1-1 | TRBV2 | ASRLTVNTEAF
12 | TRBD1 | TRBJ1-1 | TRBV10-3 | AISDPGGDTEAF
11 | - | TRBJ2-7 | TRBV5-4 | ASSPGHSYEQY
14 | - | TRBJ2-3 | TRBV7-9 | ASSIPGDPSTDTQY
12 | TRBD1 | TRBJ2-1 | TRBV13 | ASSPSGTEIEQF
11 | - | TRBJ2-5 | TRBV11-3 | ASSSGTMAPQY
14 | TRBD1 | TRBJ2-7 | TRBV7-9 | ASSPRQGARSYEQY
11 | - | TRBJ2-1 | TRBV19 | ASSMGSYNEQF